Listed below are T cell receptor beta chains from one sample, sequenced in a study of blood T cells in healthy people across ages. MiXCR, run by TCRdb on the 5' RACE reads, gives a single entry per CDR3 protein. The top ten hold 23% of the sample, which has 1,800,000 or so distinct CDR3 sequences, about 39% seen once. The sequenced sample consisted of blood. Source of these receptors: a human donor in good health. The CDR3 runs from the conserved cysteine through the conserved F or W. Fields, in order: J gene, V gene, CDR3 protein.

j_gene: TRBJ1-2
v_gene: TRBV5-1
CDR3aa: CASSLYETGSSDGDTF

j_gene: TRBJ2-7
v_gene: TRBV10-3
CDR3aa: CAISSGTGNSYEQYF

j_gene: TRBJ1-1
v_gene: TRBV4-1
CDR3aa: CASSQVTENTEAFF

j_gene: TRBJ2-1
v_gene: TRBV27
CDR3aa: CASSVPGQGVTTGQFF

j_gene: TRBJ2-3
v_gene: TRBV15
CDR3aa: CATSRDPLLAGGLYTQYF

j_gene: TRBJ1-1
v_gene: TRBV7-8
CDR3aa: CASSLHGDDTEAFF

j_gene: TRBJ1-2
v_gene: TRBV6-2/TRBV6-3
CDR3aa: CASRNRQGKEYGYTF

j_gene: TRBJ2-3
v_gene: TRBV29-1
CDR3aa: CSVGGGAPTDTQYF

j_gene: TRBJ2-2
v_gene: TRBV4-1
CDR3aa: CASSQETWTGELFF

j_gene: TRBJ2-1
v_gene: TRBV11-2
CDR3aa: CASSLSPPLLSATLYNEQFF

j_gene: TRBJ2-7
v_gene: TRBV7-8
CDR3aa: CASSLSRLAGSYEQYF

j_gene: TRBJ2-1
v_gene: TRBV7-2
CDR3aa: CASSYPLAGAWREQFF

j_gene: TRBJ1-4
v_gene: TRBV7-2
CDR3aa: CASSLNGGYNEKLFF

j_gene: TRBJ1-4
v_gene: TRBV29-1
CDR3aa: CSVESDRIGLFF

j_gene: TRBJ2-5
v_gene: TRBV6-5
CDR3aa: CASSFGGIAGLQETQYF

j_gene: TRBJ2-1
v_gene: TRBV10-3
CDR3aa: CAISVQGSPETQFF

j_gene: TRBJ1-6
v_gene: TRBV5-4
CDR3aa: CASSRRDRGNSPLHF

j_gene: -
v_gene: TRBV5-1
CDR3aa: CASSERQGLSFEQYF

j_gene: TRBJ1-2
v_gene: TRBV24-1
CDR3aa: CATSDSSGYTF

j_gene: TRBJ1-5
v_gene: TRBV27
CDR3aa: CASSSDPAPGSYSNQPQHF

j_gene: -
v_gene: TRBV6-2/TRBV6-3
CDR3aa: CASSDSFPVETQYF

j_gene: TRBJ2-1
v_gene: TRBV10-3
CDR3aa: CAISSSGGKTDEQFF

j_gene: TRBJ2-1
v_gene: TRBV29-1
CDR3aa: CSVDSAGGSYNEQFF

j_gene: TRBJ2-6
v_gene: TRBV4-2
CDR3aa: CASSPIGQGISGASVLTF

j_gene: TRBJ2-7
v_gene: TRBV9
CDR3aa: CASSVAGKEQYF

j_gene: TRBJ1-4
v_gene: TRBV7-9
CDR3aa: CASTVGWQGGKLFF

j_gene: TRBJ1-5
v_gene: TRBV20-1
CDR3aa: CSARDLRGQPQHF

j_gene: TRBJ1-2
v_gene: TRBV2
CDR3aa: CASSEGGLYNNYGYTF

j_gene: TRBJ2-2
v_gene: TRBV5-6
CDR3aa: CASSSAAHVELFF

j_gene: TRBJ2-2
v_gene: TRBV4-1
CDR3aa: CASSPNRGANTGELFF

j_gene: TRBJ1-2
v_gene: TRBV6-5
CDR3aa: CASSRLQGYYGYTF

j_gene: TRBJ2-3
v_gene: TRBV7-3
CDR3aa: CASSSIAGGITDTQYF

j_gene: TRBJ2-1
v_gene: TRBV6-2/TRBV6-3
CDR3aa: CASSYGTEQETQFF

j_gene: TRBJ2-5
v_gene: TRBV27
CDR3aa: CASSLYGGANQETQYF

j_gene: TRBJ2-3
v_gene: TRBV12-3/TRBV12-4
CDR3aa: CASNLRAGSGTDTQYF

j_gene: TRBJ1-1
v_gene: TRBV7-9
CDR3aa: CASSSHDGNTEAFF

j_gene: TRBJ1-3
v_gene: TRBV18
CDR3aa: CASSQGSGNTIYF

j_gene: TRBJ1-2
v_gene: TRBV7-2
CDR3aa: CASSSRLEGVVGYTF

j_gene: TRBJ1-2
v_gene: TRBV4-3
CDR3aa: CASSQDRKPYGYTF

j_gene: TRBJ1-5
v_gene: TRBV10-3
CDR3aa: CAISDRDDQPQHF

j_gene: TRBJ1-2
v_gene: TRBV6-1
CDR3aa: CASYGTGRSYGYTF

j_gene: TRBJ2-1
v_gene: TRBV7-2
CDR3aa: CASSWTSGGLGEQFF

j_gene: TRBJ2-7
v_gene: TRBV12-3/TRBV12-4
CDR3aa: CASRVGQKGSYEQYF

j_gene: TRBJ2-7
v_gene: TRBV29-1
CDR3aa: CSVVDSYEQYF

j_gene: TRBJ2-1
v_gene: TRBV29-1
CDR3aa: CSVARESGGRYNEQFF

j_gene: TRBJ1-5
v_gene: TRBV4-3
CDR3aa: CASSQDRTGRRPQHF

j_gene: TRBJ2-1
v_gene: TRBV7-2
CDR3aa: CASSFYPTGGRNEQFF

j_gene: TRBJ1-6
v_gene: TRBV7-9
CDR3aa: CASSKYEGSPLHF

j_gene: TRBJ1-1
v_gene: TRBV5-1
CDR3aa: CASSSGLHPAENTEAFF

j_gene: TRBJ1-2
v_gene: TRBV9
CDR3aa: CASTPQGGRTYGYTF